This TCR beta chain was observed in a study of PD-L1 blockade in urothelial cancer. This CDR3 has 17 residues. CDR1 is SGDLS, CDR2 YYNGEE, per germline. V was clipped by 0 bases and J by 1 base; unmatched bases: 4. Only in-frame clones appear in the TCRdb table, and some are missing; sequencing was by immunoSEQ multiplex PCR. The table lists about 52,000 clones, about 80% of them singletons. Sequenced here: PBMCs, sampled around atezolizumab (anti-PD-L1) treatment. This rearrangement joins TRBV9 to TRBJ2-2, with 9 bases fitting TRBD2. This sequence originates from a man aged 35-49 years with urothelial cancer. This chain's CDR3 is CASSVGQAGGNTGELFF. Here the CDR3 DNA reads TGTGCCAGCAGCGTAGGTCAAGCGGGGGGGAACACCGGGGAGCTGTTTTTT. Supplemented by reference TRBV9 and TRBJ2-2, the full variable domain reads DSGVTQTPKHLITATGQRVTLRCSPRSGDLSVYWYQQSLDQGLQFLIQYYNGEERAKGNILERFSAQQFPDLHSELNLSSLELGDSALYFCASSVGQAGGNTGELFFGEGSRLTVL.